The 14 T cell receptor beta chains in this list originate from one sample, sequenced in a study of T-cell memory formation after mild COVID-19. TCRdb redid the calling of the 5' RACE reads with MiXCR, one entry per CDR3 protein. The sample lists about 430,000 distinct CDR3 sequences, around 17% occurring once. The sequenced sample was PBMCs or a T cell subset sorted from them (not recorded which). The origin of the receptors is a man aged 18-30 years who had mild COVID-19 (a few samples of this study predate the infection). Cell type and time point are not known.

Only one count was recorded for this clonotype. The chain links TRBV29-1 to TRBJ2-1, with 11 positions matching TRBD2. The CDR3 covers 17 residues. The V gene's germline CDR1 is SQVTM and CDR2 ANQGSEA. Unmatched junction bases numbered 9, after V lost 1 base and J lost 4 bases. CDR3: CSVEGPTSGGAYNEQFF. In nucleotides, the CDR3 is TGCAGCGTTGAAGGCCCTACTAGCGGGGGAGCATACAATGAGCAGTTCTTC.

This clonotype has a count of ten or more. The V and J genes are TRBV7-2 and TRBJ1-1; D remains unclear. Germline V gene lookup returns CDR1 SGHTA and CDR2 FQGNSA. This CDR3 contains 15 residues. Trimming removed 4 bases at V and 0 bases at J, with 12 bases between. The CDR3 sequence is CASSSQYLLNTEAFF. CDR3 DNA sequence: TGTGCCAGCAGCTCACAGTACCTATTGAACACTGAAGCTTTCTTT.

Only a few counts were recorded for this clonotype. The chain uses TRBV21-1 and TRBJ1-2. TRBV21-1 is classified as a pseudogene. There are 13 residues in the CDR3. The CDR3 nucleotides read TGTGCCAGCAGCAAATTTAGGGCCTCTGGCTACACCTTC. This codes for CASSKFRASGYTF.

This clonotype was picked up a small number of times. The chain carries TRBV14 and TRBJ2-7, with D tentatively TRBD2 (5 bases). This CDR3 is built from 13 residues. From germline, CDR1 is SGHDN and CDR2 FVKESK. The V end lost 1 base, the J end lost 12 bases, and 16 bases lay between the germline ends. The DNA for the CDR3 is TGTGCCAGCAGCCAAGGTTACAGAACTAGACGGTACGTC. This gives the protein CASSQGYRTRRYV.

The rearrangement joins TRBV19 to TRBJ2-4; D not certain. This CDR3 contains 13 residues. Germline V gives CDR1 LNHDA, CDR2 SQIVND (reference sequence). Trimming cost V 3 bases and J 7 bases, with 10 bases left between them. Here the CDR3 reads CASSMASGNIQYF. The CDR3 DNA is TGTGCCAGTAGTATGGCGTCTGGGAACATTCAGTACTTC.

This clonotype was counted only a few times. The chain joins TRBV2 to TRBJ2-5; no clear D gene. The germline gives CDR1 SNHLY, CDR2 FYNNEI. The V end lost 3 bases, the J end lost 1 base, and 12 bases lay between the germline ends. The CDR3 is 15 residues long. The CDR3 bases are TGTGCCAGCAGTGACGGCGCGCTACTCCAAGAGACCCAGTACTTC. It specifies CASSDGALLQETQYF.

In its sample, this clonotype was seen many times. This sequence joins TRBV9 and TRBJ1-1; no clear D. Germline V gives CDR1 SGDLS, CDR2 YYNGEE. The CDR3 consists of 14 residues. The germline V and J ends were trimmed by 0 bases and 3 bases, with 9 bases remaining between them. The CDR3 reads CASSVEAVDTEAFF. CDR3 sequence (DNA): TGTGCCAGCAGCGTAGAAGCGGTCGACACTGAAGCTTTCTTT.

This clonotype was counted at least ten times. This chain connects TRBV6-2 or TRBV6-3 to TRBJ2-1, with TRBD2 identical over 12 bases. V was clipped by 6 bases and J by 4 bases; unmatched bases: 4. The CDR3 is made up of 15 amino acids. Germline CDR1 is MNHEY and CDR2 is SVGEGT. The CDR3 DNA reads TGTGCCAGCAGCTACGGGACTAGCGGGTACAATGAGCAGTTCTTC. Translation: CASSYGTSGYNEQFF.

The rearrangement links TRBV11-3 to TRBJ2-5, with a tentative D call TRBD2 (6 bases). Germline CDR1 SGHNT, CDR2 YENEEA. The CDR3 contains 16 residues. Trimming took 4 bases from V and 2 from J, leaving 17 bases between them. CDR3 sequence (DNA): TGTGCCAGCAGCTCATATAAGGGACTTTCTCAAGAGACCCAGTACTTC. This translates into CASSSYKGLSQETQYF.

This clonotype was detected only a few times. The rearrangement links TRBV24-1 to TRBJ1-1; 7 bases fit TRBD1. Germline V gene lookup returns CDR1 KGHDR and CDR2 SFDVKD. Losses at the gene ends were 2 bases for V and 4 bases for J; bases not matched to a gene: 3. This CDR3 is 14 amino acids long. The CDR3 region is CATSDSTGFTEAFF. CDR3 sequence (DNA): TGTGCCACCAGTGATTCGACAGGGTTCACTGAAGCTTTCTTT.

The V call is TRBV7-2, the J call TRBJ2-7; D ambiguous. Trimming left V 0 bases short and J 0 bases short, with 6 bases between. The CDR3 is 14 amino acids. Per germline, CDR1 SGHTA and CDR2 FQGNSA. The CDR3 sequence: CASSLAAPSYEQYV. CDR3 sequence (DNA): TGTGCCAGCAGCTTAGCGGCTCCCTCCTACGAGCAGTACGTC.

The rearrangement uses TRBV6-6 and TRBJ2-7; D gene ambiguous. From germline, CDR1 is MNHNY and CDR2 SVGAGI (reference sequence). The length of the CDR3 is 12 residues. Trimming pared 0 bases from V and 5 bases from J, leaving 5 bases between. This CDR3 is CASSYSRHEQYF. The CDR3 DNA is TGTGCCAGCAGTTACTCCAGACACGAGCAGTACTTC.

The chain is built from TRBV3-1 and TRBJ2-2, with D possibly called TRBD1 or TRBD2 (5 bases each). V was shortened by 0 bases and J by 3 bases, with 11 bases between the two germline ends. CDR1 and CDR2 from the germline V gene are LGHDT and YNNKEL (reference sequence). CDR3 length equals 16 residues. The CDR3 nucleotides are TGTGCCAGCAGCCAAGAATTACGAGGGGACACCGGGGAGCTGTTTTTT. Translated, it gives CASSQELRGDTGELFF.

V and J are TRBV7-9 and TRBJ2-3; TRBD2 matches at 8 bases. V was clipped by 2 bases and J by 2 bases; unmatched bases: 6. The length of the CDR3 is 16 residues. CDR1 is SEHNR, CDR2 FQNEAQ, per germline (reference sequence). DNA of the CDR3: TGTGCCAGCAGCTTACTTAGCGGGGCATACACAGATACGCAGTATTTT. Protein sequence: CASSLLSGAYTDTQYF.